Listed here are 2 T cell receptor beta chains from one sample, sequenced in a study of shared clonotypes between healthy human individuals. The repertoire was sequenced with immunoSEQ multiplex PCR; TCRdb's copy has only in-frame clones and lacks some. The sample yields fewer than 2.5 million clones, 93% seen once. Input material: naive CD4+ T cells from PBMCs. Subset reported: CD45RA+ positively selected. These receptors came from a young man in good health. Some clones in this sample may be carry-over from other donors' samples.

In regard to this clone: This could be a read error, since a much larger clone is one nucleotide away. In the same sample, other DNA sequences code for this CDR3. The chain uses TRBV6-6 and TRBJ2-3; D ambiguous. The CDR3 loop spans 11 amino acids. CDR1 MNHNY and CDR2 SVGAGI come from the germline V gene (reference sequence). V lost 6 bases and J 4 bases, leaving 5 bases between the germline ends. The CDR3 reads CASSAADTQYF. Here the CDR3 DNA reads TGTGCCAGCAGCGCAGCAGATACGCAGTATTTT.

V gene TRBV7-9 combines with J gene TRBJ2-3; 7 nucleotides align to TRBD1. V dropped 2 bases and J dropped 0; count of bases not matched to a gene: 5. The CDR3 extends over 16 amino acids. CDR1 and CDR2 from the germline V gene are SEHNR and FQNEAQ (reference sequence). CDR3 in DNA: TGTGCCAGCAGCTTATGGGGCAGGGGGAGCACAGATACGCAGTATTTT. It encodes CASSLWGRGSTDTQYF.